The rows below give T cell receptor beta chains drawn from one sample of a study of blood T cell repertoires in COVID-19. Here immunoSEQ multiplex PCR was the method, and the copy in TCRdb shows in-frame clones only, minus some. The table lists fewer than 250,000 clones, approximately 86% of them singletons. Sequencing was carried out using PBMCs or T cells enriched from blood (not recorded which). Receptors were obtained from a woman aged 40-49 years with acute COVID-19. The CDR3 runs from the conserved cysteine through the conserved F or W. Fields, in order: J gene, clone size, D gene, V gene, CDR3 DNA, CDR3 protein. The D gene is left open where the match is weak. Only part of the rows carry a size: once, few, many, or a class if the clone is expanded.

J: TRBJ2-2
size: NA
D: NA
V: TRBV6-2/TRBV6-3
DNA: TGTGCCAGCAGTTCTCAATCCAGTTACACCGGGGAGCTGTTTTTT
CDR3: CASSSQSSYTGELFF

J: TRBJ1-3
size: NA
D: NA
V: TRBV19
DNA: TGTGCCAGTTATCAGAACACCATATATTTT
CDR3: CASYQNTIYF

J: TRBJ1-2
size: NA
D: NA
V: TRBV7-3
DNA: TGTGCCAGCAGCTTAAGTCCCGCGGATGGCTACACCTTC
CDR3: CASSLSPADGYTF

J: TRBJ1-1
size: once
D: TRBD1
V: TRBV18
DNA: TGTGCCAGCTCACGGGGACAGGGGGGCCACACTGAAGCTTTCTTT
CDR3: CASSRGQGGHTEAFF

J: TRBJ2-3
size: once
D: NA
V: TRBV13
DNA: TGTGCCAGCAGCTTAAGGGGGATGGCAGATACGCAGTATTTT
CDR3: CASSLRGMADTQYF

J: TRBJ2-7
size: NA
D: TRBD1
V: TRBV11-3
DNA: TGTGCCAGCAGCTTAGAGGCAGGGGGCGGGTACGAGCAGTACTTC
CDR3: CASSLEAGGGYEQYF

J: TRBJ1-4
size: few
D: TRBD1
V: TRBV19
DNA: TGTGCCAGTAGATCGACAGGGGAAGGGGAAAAACTGTTTTTT
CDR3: CASRSTGEGEKLFF

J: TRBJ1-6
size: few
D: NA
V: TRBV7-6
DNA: TGTGCCAGCAGCCCCACTCCCAACTATAATTCACCCCTCCACTTT
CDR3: CASSPTPNYNSPLHF

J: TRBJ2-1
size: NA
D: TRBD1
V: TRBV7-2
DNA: TGTGCCAGCAGCTTCGGGACAGGAGCCCAATACTCCCACAATGAGCAGTTCTTC
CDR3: CASSFGTGAQYSHNEQFF

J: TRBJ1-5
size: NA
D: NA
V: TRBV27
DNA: TGTGCCAGGTGGGGCAAGCCCCAGCATTTT
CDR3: CARWGKPQHF

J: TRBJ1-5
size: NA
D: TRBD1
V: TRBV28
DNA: TGTGCCAGCAGTTTAGACAGGGGCAATCAGCCCCAGCATTTT
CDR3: CASSLDRGNQPQHF

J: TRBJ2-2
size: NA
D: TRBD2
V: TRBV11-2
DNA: TGTGCCAGCAGCTCGGGACTAGCGGTATTCACCGGGGAGCTGTTTTTT
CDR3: CASSSGLAVFTGELFF

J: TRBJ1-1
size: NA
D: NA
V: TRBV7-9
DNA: TGTGCCAGCAGCTTAGGCGACAGGACCCACACTGAAGCTTTCTTT
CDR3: CASSLGDRTHTEAFF

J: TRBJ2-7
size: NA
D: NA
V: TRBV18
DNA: TGTGCCAGCTCACCGGTAGGGGATTACGAGCAGTACTTC
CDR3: CASSPVGDYEQYF

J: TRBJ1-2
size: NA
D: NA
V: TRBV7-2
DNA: TGTGCCAGCAGCTCATACCAAGGGGACTATGGCTACACCTTC
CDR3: CASSSYQGDYGYTF

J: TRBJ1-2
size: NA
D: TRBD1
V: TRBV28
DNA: TGTGCCAGCACCTCTTACTCCGGGACAGATTATGGCTACACCTTC
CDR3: CASTSYSGTDYGYTF

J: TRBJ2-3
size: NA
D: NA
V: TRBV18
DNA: TGTGCCAGCTCACCGAGCCTCGGGGGCACAGATACGCAGTATTTT
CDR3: CASSPSLGGTDTQYF

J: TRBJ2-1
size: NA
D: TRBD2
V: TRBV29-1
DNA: TGCAGCGTTGGAATAGGCGGGAGGGGACTGGGTGAGCAGTTCTTC
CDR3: CSVGIGGRGLGEQFF

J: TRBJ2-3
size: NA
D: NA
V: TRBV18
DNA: TGTGCCAGCTCACCCATACGAGATGATACGCAGTATTTT
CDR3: CASSPIRDDTQYF

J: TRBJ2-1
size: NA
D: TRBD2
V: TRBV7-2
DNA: TGTGCCAGCAGTCAGGTAGCGGGAGGACCCTACAATGAGCAGTTCTTC
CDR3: CASSQVAGGPYNEQFF

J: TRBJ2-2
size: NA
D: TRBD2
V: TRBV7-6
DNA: TGTGCCAGCAGCCCCGGACTAGCCTCCGGGGAGCTGTTTTTT
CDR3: CASSPGLASGELFF

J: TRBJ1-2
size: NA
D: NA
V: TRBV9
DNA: TGTGCCAGCAGCCTCATCCCGACAGGCCACTATGGCTACACCTTC
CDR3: CASSLIPTGHYGYTF

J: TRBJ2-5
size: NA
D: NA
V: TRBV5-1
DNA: TGCGCCAGCAGCCCGGTGGGGGCTTCCCAAGAGACCCAGTACTTC
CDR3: CASSPVGASQETQYF

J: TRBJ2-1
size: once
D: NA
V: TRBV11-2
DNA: TGTGCCAGCAGCTTAGACCCGGTCAGGGGTCAGAATGAGCAGTTCTTC
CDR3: CASSLDPVRGQNEQFF

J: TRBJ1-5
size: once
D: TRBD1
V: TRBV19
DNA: TGTGCCAGTGGGGACAGTATGAATCAGCCCCAGCATTTT
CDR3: CASGDSMNQPQHF

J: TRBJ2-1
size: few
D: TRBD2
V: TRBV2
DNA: TGTGCCAGCAGCAAAAAGCGGGAGGGCCAGAATGAGCAGTTCTTC
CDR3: CASSKKREGQNEQFF

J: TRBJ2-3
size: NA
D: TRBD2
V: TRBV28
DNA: TGTGCCAGCAGTGGGTGGACTAGCGGGTTTAGCACAGATACGCAGTATTTT
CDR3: CASSGWTSGFSTDTQYF

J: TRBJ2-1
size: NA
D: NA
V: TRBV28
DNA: TGTGCCAGCAGTTCGCAGGTCCGCCCTGGCAATGAGCAGTTCTTC
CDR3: CASSSQVRPGNEQFF

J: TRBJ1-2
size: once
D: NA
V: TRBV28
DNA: TGTGCCAGCACCATACCCAACAGGGAAACCTACTATGGCTACACCTTC
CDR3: CASTIPNRETYYGYTF

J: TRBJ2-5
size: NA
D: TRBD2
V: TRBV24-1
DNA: TGTGCCACCAGTGATTACTCCCTAGCGGGGGGTATGGAGACCCAGTACTTC
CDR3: CATSDYSLAGGMETQYF

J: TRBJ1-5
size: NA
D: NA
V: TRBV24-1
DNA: TGTGCCACCAGTGATGCGGGTCAGCCCCAGCATTTT
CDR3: CATSDAGQPQHF

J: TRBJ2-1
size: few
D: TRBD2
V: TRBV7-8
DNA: TGTGCCAGCAGCTTCTGGACTAGTTACAATGAGCAGTTCTTC
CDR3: CASSFWTSYNEQFF

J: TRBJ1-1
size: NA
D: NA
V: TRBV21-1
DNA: TGTGCCACCACCTATGCGGCCGAAGCTTTCTTT
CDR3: CATTYAAEAFF